These 10 T cell receptor beta chains share one sample of origin, sequenced in a study of blood T cells in healthy people across ages. Primers used in a second PCR of about 6 to 11 cycles were a sample-barcoded 5' primer and a J-beta primer mix. Using its own MiXCR run on the 5' RACE reads, TCRdb lists one record per CDR3 protein. This repertoire shows approximately 1.5 million distinct CDR3 sequences, roughly 32% found once; its top ten account for 10% to 12%. The specimen was blood. The receptor set was obtained from a woman in her thirties in good health.

The rearrangement links TRBV18 to TRBJ2-5; the D gene is possibly TRBD2 (6 bases). The germline V and J ends were trimmed by 8 bases and 5 bases, with 15 bases remaining between them. Germline V gene lookup returns CDR1 KGHSH and CDR2 LQKENI. The CDR3 length is 13 residues. CDR3 bases: TGTGCCAGCGCAGCGGGTGTTTGGGAGACCCAGTACTTC. It specifies CASAAGVWETQYF.

This clonotype was observed many times. V usage is TRBV5-6 and J usage is TRBJ2-7; no firm D call. Trimming pared 3 bases from V and 6 bases from J, leaving 7 bases between. This CDR3 comprises 11 residues. The V gene's germline CDR1 is SGHDT and CDR2 YYEEEE. CDR3 in amino acids: CASSSRSEQYF. In DNA, the CDR3 is TGTGCCAGCAGCTCCCGAAGCGAGCAGTACTTC.

The rearrangement links TRBV20-1 to TRBJ1-2, with no clear D. V was trimmed by 7 bases and J by 5 bases, leaving 11 bases between them. CDR3 size: 11 residues. Germline V gene lookup returns CDR1 DFQATT and CDR2 SNEGSKA (reference sequence). CDR3: CSVNGGYGYTF. The CDR3 coding sequence is TGCAGTGTAAACGGAGGGTATGGCTACACCTTC.

Ten or more counts support this clonotype. The chain links TRBV4-1 to TRBJ2-7, with 7 nucleotides matching TRBD2. The ends lost 0 bases at V and 1 base at J; junction bases unmatched: 6. The CDR3 contains 16 residues. Germline CDR1 is MGHRA and CDR2 is YSYEKL. CDR3 DNA sequence: TGCGCCAGCAGCCAAGACCGGCGGGAGACGTCCTACGAGCAGTACTTC. It codes for CASSQDRRETSYEQYF.

The chain joins TRBV20-1 to TRBJ2-3; 8 bases align to TRBD2. The CDR3 spans 14 residues. Per germline, CDR1 DFQATT and CDR2 SNEGSKA (reference sequence). J was trimmed by 3 bases and V by 5 bases; bases with no gene match: 7. In DNA form, the CDR3 reads TGCAGTGCTCCGAGGTCGGGGGGGACAGATACGCAGTATTTT. Its protein is CSAPRSGGTDTQYF.

This clonotype was found a few times. The chain couples TRBV6-2 or TRBV6-3 to TRBJ1-1; D may be TRBD1 (6 bases). The CDR3 sequence is 20 residues long. Germline CDR1 reads MNHEY; CDR2 reads SVGEGT. V dropped 0 bases and J dropped 0 bases, with 23 bases sitting between them. CDR3 in amino acids: CASSYSLGRSQGRMNTEAFF. The CDR3 DNA is TGTGCCAGCAGTTACTCGTTGGGTCGATCACAGGGAAGGATGAACACTGAAGCTTTCTTT.

This clonotype was counted at least ten times. This chain connects TRBV7-6 to TRBJ2-5, with a weak D call TRBD1 (6 bases). The CDR3 runs 15 residues. V gave up 6 bases and J gave up 3 bases, with 17 bases separating them. Germline V gene lookup returns CDR1 SGHVS and CDR2 FNYEAQ. CDR3: CASSSPQGTEETQYF. CDR3 DNA sequence: TGTGCCAGCAGTTCCCCCCAGGGGACCGAAGAGACCCAGTACTTC.

V is TRBV7-2 and J is TRBJ1-1, with 8 bases lining up with TRBD1. The CDR3 runs 14 residues. Germline V CDR1 and CDR2: SGHTA, FQGNSA. V gave up 4 bases and J gave up 4 bases; unmatched junction bases: 5. As DNA, the CDR3 is TGTGCCAGCAGCTCCCTACAGGGGGTCACTGAAGCTTTCTTT. Translating it yields CASSSLQGVTEAFF.

The table lists this clonotype with a count of one. A read error may explain this, as a much larger clone is one base away. The chain is built from TRBV20-1 and TRBJ2-7, with D unresolved. The J call may be in error: the DNA end matches TRBJ2-5 better. Germline CDR1 and CDR2: DFQATT and SNEGSKA (reference sequence). The CDR3 is made up of 13 amino acids. CDR3 in amino acids: CSARGGERETQYF. The CDR3 region has the DNA TGCAGTGCTAGGGGCGGCGAGAGAGAGACCCAGTACTTC.

This chain links TRBV7-9 with TRBJ2-1; D call uncertain. This CDR3 region has 15 residues. Germline CDR1 and CDR2: SEHNR and FQNEAQ (reference sequence). V shed 5 bases and J shed 5 bases, with 16 bases lying between them. The CDR3 protein is CASSDGLPNHNEQFF. DNA of the CDR3: TGTGCCAGCAGCGACGGCCTGCCGAACCACAATGAGCAGTTCTTC.